These 12 T cell receptor beta chains came from one sample sequenced in a study of T cells in women clearing cervical HPV infection. The table came from immunoSEQ multiplex PCR; TCRdb's copy has only in-frame clones and leaves some out. The sample has tens of thousands of clones; the top ten hold around 3.3%. The sample comprised blood buffy coat. These receptors came from a woman aged 18-69 years with a cervical HPV16 infection that either progressed to CIN3+ or cleared (not recorded which).

As concerns this clone: The sequence runs out 3 residues before the end of the CDR3; the remainder is reconstructed from the germline J gene. The J gene is TRBJ2-7, the V gene TRBV5-6, with D perhaps TRBD2 (6 bases). This CDR3 has 15 residues. Germline values: CDR1 SGHDT, CDR2 YYEEEE. Trimming shortened V by 7 bases and J by 0 bases, and 17 bases separated the two germline ends. The covered CDR3 bases are TGTGCCAGCGCCGGCGCGGGACTTAACTCCTACGAG. Translation: CASAGAGLNSYE. The whole CDR3 protein reads CASAGAGLNSYEQYF.

The part of the CDR3 DNA that was read is TGCAGCGTTGTCAGGGAATACGAG. Its translation is CSVVREYE. The CDR3, in full, reads CSVVREYEQYF. The chain combines TRBV29-1 with TRBJ2-7; perhaps TRBD1 as D (5 bases). The read is 3 residues too short to cover the CDR3 end, so that end is filled in from the germline J gene. The CDR3 totals 11 residues. Trimming removed 4 bases at V and 4 bases at J, with 8 bases between. CDR1 and CDR2 (germline): SQVTM, ANQGSEA.

Turning to this clone: The CDR3 end is not reached by the read, which stops 3 residues before it; the germline J gene fills it in. The rearrangement joins TRBV28 to TRBJ2-3, with 7 bases lining up with TRBD2. Unmatched junction bases numbered 11, after V lost 6 bases and J lost 2 bases. CDR3 length: 16 amino acids. Per germline, CDR1 MDHEN and CDR2 SYDVKM. The CDR3 here is CASSPPGGLATDTQYF. CDR3 bases read: TGTGCCAGCAGCCCCCCGGGGGGATTGGCCACAGATACG.

The CDR3 spells CASSLASGRGLEQFF. The CDR3 bases that were read are TGTGCCAGCAGCTTAGCGAGCGGCAGGGGGCTTGAG. The chain carries TRBV7-9 and TRBJ2-1; 8 bases align to TRBD1. The read gets to within 3 residues of the CDR3 end, and the germline J gene fills in the rest. CDR3 length: 15 amino acids. Germline assignment: CDR1 SEHNR and CDR2 FQNEAQ (reference sequence). V shed 0 bases and J 9 bases; nucleotides not matched to a gene: 7.

With regard to this clone: The CDR3 end lies 3 residues beyond the end of the read and is filled in from the germline J gene. The chain employs TRBV6-4 and TRBJ1-6; TRBD1 agrees at 8 bases. The CDR3 runs to 15 residues. The germline V gene encodes CDR1 MRHNA and CDR2 SNTAGT. J was trimmed by 7 bases and V by 4 bases; bases with no gene match: 6. CDR3 residues: CASSGEGQENSPLHF. Incomplete CDR3 DNA: TGTGCCAGCAGTGGGGAGGGACAGGAGAATTCACCC.

About this clone: From the germline J gene comes the end of the CDR3, since the read stops 3 residues before it. The J gene is TRBJ2-5, the V gene TRBV7-2; a weak D match, TRBD2 (5 bases). The germline CDR1 and CDR2 sequences are SGHTA and FQGNSA. Between the trimmed V and J ends, which lost 1 base and 5 bases, there was a span of 8 bases. The CDR3 spans 13 residues. The chain's CDR3 is CASSLGGLETQYF. The DNA read from the CDR3 is TGTGCCAGCAGCTTAGGAGGGTTGGAGACC. The whole variable domain, remainder taken from reference TRBV7-2 and TRBJ2-5, is GAGVSQSPSNKVTEKGKDVELRCDPISGHTALYWYRQSLGQGLEFLIYFQGNSAPDKSGLPSDRFSAERTGGSVSTLTIQRTQQEDSAVYLCASSLGGLETQYFGPGTRLLVL.

With respect to this clone: The read ends 3 residues before the CDR3 terminus; that terminus is restored from the germline J gene. The chain combines TRBV7-3 with TRBJ2-7, with 13 bases lining up with TRBD2. The length of the CDR3 is 15 residues. CDR1 and CDR2 from the germline V gene are SGHTA and FQGTGA. With V trimmed by 6 bases and J by 3 bases, 5 bases remained unmatched. The CDR3 loop reads CASRGLAGVNYEQYF. CDR3 DNA (partial): TGTGCCAGCAGAGGACTAGCGGGAGTAAACTACGAG.

As concerns this clone: The CDR3 is cut off 3 residues early in the read; its end comes from the germline J gene. This chain connects TRBV20-1 to TRBJ2-1, with 7 bases identical to TRBD2. The CDR3 is made up of 18 amino acids. J gave up 3 bases and V 0 bases, and 14 bases lay outside the gene matches. The germline V gene has CDR1 DFQATT and CDR2 SNEGSKA (reference sequence). The covered CDR3 bases are TGCAGTGCTAGAGATTATCTCGTCCCTAGCGGAAACTACAATGAG. It specifies CSARDYLVPSGNYNE. In full, the CDR3 reads CSARDYLVPSGNYNEQFF.

The sequenced part of the CDR3 DNA is TGTGCCAGCTCCGCTACTAACTATGGC. This sequence encodes CASSATNYG. The CDR3 in full is CASSATNYGYTF. The V and J genes are TRBV2 and TRBJ1-2; no definite D call. The read falls 3 residues short of the CDR3 end, and the missing part is taken from the germline J gene. There are 12 residues in the CDR3. Germline CDR1 and CDR2: SNHLY and FYNNEI. Trimming took 8 bases from V and 0 from J, leaving 7 bases between them.

In the case of this clone: Coverage ceases 3 residues before the CDR3 finishes, and the germline J gene fills in the end. The V call is TRBV5-1, the J call TRBJ2-7, with TRBD2 matching 10 bases. CDR1 and CDR2 (germline): SGHRS, YFSETQ. This CDR3 has 16 residues. J gave up 5 bases and V 4 bases, and 12 bases lay outside the gene matches. CDR3 sequence: CASSMGVSSGSDEQYF. The sequenced part of the CDR3 DNA is TGCGCCAGCAGCATGGGTGTATCTAGCGGGAGTGACGAG.

Remarks on this clone: The CDR3 end lies 3 residues beyond the end of the read and is filled in from the germline J gene. The chain links TRBV30 to TRBJ1-3, with D possibly being TRBD1 (5 bases). This CDR3 has 16 residues. The V gene's germline CDR1 is GTSNPN and CDR2 SVGIG (reference sequence). V dropped 3 bases and J dropped 0 bases, with 15 bases sitting between them. CDR3 residues: CAWSRVYSGSGNTIYF. Partial CDR3 DNA: TGTGCCTGGAGCAGGGTATACAGTGGCTCTGGAAACACC.

On this clone: The sequence runs out 3 residues before the end of the CDR3; the remainder is reconstructed from the germline J gene. This sequence joins TRBV29-1 and TRBJ2-3; D is perhaps TRBD2 (7 bases). CDR1 is SQVTM, CDR2 ANQGSEA, per germline. Trimming removed 1 base from V and 2 bases from J, with 16 bases in between. The CDR3 loop spans 16 amino acids. The CDR3 reads CSVEGLGGAITDTQYF. The DNA read from the CDR3 is TGCAGCGTTGAAGGCCTTGGGGGGGCAATCACAGATACG.